The 11 T cell receptor beta chains reported below all come from one sample, sequenced in a study of shared clonotypes between healthy human individuals. Sequencing used immunoSEQ multiplex PCR; TCRdb keeps in-frame clones, though not all of them. The repertoire holds approximately 1,500,000 clones, with 98% as singletons. The sequenced sample was naive CD4+ T cells sorted from blood. Sample subset: CD45RA+ positively selected. The receptor set was obtained from a man aged 25-45 years in good health.

The chain links TRBV7-8 to TRBJ1-5; the match to TRBD1 covers 7 bases. The trim removed 1 base at V and 5 bases at J, leaving 11 bases unmatched. The CDR3 consists of 17 residues. The germline V gene encodes CDR1 SGHVS and CDR2 FQNEAQ. CDR3 residues: CASSLDLTGAYDQPQHF. Here the CDR3 DNA reads TGTGCCAGCAGCTTAGATTTAACAGGGGCTTACGATCAGCCCCAGCATTTT.

The chain couples TRBV9 to TRBJ2-7; D is unresolved. Trimming stripped 0 bases from V and 3 bases from J, with 13 bases between. The CDR3 consists of 15 residues. Germline CDR1 reads SGDLS; CDR2 reads YYNGEE. The CDR3 loop is CASSVEPQGDYEQYF. The CDR3 nucleotides are TGTGCCAGCAGCGTAGAGCCCCAAGGAGACTACGAGCAGTACTTC.

This rearrangement joins TRBV10-3 to TRBJ2-7, with 7 bases fitting TRBD2. The junction had 5 bases not matched to a gene; V was cut back by 6 bases and J by 0 bases. The CDR3 loop spans 14 amino acids. The germline CDR1 and CDR2 sequences are ENHRY and SYGVKD. CDR3 nucleotides: TGTGCCATCAGCGCCCGGGACTACTCCTACGAGCAGTACTTC. Translating it yields CAISARDYSYEQYF.

The chain employs TRBV7-2 and TRBJ2-3; 8 nucleotides match TRBD2. CDR1 and CDR2 from the germline V gene are SGHTA and FQGNSA. V shed 0 bases and J 2 bases; nucleotides not matched to a gene: 7. The CDR3 spans 17 residues. The CDR3 loop is CASSLADGLAITDTQYF. CDR3 DNA: TGTGCCAGCAGCTTAGCAGACGGACTAGCTATCACAGATACGCAGTATTTT.

The chain uses TRBV5-1 and TRBJ1-4; TRBD1 matches at 10 bases. Germline CDR1 and CDR2: SGHRS and YFSETQ. The length of the CDR3 is 15 residues. V lost 4 bases and J lost 6; bases outside the gene matches: 6. CDR3 sequence (DNA): TGCGCCAGCAGCCGCGGACAGGGGGAGGATGAAAAACTGTTTTTT. Translating it yields CASSRGQGEDEKLFF. Full variable domain (outside the CDR3, taken from reference TRBV5-1 and TRBJ1-4): KAGVTQTPRYLIKTRGQQVTLSCSPISGHRSVSWYQQTPGQGLQFLFEYFSETQRNKGNFPGRFSGRQFSNSRSEMNVSTLELGDSALYLCASSRGQGEDEKLFFGSGTQLSVL.

The CDR3: CASSKTWTASSYNEQFF. Written as DNA, the CDR3 is TGCGCCAGCAGCAAAACCTGGACTGCAAGCTCCTACAATGAGCAGTTCTTC. This chain connects TRBV4-3 to TRBJ2-1; the D gene is possibly TRBD2 (5 bases). CDR3 length: 17 amino acids. Looked up from germline, CDR1 is LGHNA and CDR2 is YSLEER. The germline V and J ends were trimmed by 5 bases and 0 bases, with 17 bases remaining between them.

This clone was picked up one time. The gene calls are TRBV5-4 and TRBJ2-5, with a tentative D call TRBD2 (6 bases). This CDR3 contains 14 residues. Trimming cost V 0 bases and J 5 bases, with 11 bases left between them. CDR1 is SGHNT and CDR2 is YYREEE in the germline V gene (reference sequence). CDR3 in DNA: TGTGCCAGCAGCTTGGCCGGGGGAATGGAGACCCAGTACTTC. Translation: CASSLAGGMETQYF. The complete variable domain, with remaining parts taken from reference TRBV5-4 and TRBJ2-5, reads ETGVTQSPTHLIKTRGQQVTLRCSSQSGHNTVSWYQQALGQGPQFIFQYYREEENGRGNFPPRFSGLQFPNYSSELNVNALELDDSALYLCASSLAGGMETQYFGPGTRLLVL.

J is TRBJ2-2 and V is TRBV2, with D maybe TRBD1 (6 bases). Trimming took 2 bases from V and 7 from J, leaving 8 bases between them. The germline V gene has CDR1 SNHLY and CDR2 FYNNEI. The CDR3 is 13 amino acids. The CDR3 sequence is CASSESGVGELFF. The CDR3 DNA follows: TGTGCCAGCAGTGAATCAGGGGTCGGGGAGCTGTTTTTT.

The chain is built from TRBV15 and TRBJ1-1, with 7 bases that match TRBD1. V dropped 4 bases and J dropped 6; count of bases not matched to a gene: 8. Germline lookup yields CDR1 LNHNV and CDR2 YYDKDF (reference sequence). The CDR3 has 14 residues. The CDR3 loop reads CATSNTDREAEAFF. Here the CDR3 DNA reads TGTGCCACCAGCAACACCGACAGGGAAGCTGAAGCTTTCTTT.

The V call is TRBV23-1, the J call TRBJ2-1; D unresolved. TRBV23-1 is designated an ORF whose function remains uncertain. V gave up 3 bases and J gave up 16 bases, with 13 bases separating them. The CDR3 covers 11 residues. CDR3 sequence (DNA): TGCGCCAGCAGTCACGGTAGGTTCCGTTTCTTC. Translating gives CASSHGRFRFF.

V is TRBV27 and J is TRBJ1-1, with D possibly TRBD1 on 5 matching bases. Trimming cost V 1 base and J 9 bases, with 12 bases left between them. From germline, CDR1 is MNHEY and CDR2 SMNVEV (reference sequence). The CDR3 loop spans 13 amino acids. The CDR3, as DNA: TGTGCCAGCAGTTTATACCGGGACTCTCAAGCTTTCTTT. Protein: CASSLYRDSQAFF.